These 8 T cell receptor beta chains were sequenced from one sample in a study of PD-1 blockade in classical Hodgkin lymphoma. The method was immunoSEQ multiplex PCR; TCRdb's version includes in-frame clones alone and lacks a portion of them. The repertoire includes about 25,000 clones, under 90% of them detected once, and around 2.3% sits in the top ten. Patients all relapsed after autologous stem cell transplantation, and there was variation in brentuximab vedotin exposure. The sequences come from peripheral blood mononuclear cells (PBMCs), collected at baseline. These receptors were collected from a human donor with classical Hodgkin lymphoma.

The gene calls are TRBV13 and TRBJ2-5, with 9 nucleotides matching TRBD2. CDR1 and CDR2 from the germline V gene are PRHDT and FYEKMQ (reference sequence). Germline trimming cut 2 bases from V and 1 base from J; bases unmatched to any gene: 17. There are 20 residues in the CDR3. In DNA form, the CDR3 reads TGTGCCAGCAGCTTATTTCTGCGGGGGGGTCTCCCTACGGGCCAAGAGACCCAGTACTTC. Translating it yields CASSLFLRGGLPTGQETQYF.

This clone was picked up a small number of times. The gene calls are TRBV4-1 and TRBJ1-5, with TRBD1 matching 8 bases. The CDR3 has 14 amino acids. Trimming cost V 4 bases and J 6 bases; bases outside gene matches: 5. The V gene's germline CDR1 is MGHRA and CDR2 YSYEKL. The CDR3 protein is CASSRGQAGQPQHF. The CDR3, as DNA: TGCGCCAGCAGCCGGGGACAGGCAGGTCAGCCCCAGCATTTT.

Here the CDR3 reads CASSWRSSETQYF. Here the CDR3 DNA reads TGCGCCAGCAGCTGGCGGAGTTCCGAGACCCAGTACTTC. This sequence joins TRBV5-1 and TRBJ2-5; D unresolved. V lost 3 bases to trimming and J lost 5 bases, with 11 bases between them. The CDR3 runs 13 residues. Per the germline V gene, CDR1 is SGHRS and CDR2 is YFSETQ. Together with reference TRBV5-1 and TRBJ2-5, the CDR3 gives the full variable domain: KAGVTQTPRYLIKTRGQQVTLSCSPISGHRSVSWYQQTPGQGLQFLFEYFSETQRNKGNFPGRFSGRQFSNSRSEMNVSTLELGDSALYLCASSWRSSETQYFGPGTRLLVL.

This clone was recorded only once. J is TRBJ2-5 and V is TRBV7-9; D is ambiguous. The V end was cut by 3 bases, the J end by 0 bases, with 8 bases between. The CDR3 is 14 residues long. Per germline, CDR1 SEHNR and CDR2 FQNEAQ (reference sequence). The CDR3 protein is CASSFRTDQETQYF. For the CDR3, the DNA is TGTGCCAGCAGCTTTCGAACAGACCAAGAGACCCAGTACTTC.

The chain has TRBV7-3 and TRBJ2-3, with 12 bases lining up with TRBD2. Germline CDR1 reads SGHTA; CDR2 reads FQGTGA. The CDR3 has 15 residues. Trimming at V came to 4 bases and at J to 6 bases, leaving 5 bases not matched to a gene. CDR3 protein: CASSYGTSGRDTQYF. The CDR3 nucleotides are TGTGCCAGCAGCTACGGGACTAGCGGGCGGGATACGCAGTATTTT.

This clone was seen just once. The chain has TRBV7-8 and TRBJ2-7; TRBD1 aligns across 8 bases. This CDR3 region has 15 residues. Per germline, CDR1 SGHVS and CDR2 FQNEAQ. The ends lost 2 bases at V and 6 bases at J; junction bases unmatched: 9. The CDR3 DNA reads TGTGCCAGCAGCTTAAGACAGGGGCCGCTTAGCGAGCAGTACTTC. Its translation is CASSLRQGPLSEQYF.

This clone was seen just once. The rearrangement links TRBV7-2 to TRBJ2-7; D is unclear. Trimming stripped 5 bases from V and 7 bases from J, with 12 bases between. CDR1 is SGHTA, CDR2 FQGNSA, per germline. The CDR3 is made up of 12 amino acids. The CDR3 reads CASSLSTPEQYF. CDR3 nucleotide sequence: TGTGCCAGCAGCCTATCTACCCCAGAGCAGTACTTC.

J is TRBJ2-7 and V is TRBV19; tentative D call: TRBD1 (5 bases). The V end lost 9 bases, the J end lost 3 bases, and 21 bases lay between the germline ends. This CDR3 region has 15 residues. Germline CDR1 LNHDA, CDR2 SQIVND (reference sequence). CDR3 sequence: CASLYLDSIIYEQYF. In DNA form, the CDR3 reads TGTGCCAGCCTCTACCTCGACAGCATAATCTACGAGCAGTACTTC.